These 8 T cell receptor beta chains originate from one sample sequenced in a study of blood T cell repertoires in COVID-19. Profiled with immunoSEQ multiplex PCR; TCRdb holds only in-frame clones, not every one. The table shows 200,000 to 250,000 clones, with about 88% occurring only once. Sequencing was carried out using peripheral blood. Receptor source: a man aged 40-55 years with acute or convalescent COVID-19.

CDR3 loop: CASSGGTTDTQYF. DNA for the CDR3: TGTGCCAGCTCGGGGGGCACCACAGATACGCAGTATTTT. The genes are TRBV11-2 and TRBJ2-3; possibly TRBD2 for D (7 bases). Germline lookup yields CDR1 SGHAT and CDR2 FQNNGV. The CDR3 loop spans 13 amino acids. V lost 8 bases and J lost 2, with 11 bases in between.

The chain links TRBV2 to TRBJ2-7; 9 positions agree with TRBD1. The CDR3 consists of 15 residues. Trimming at V came to 7 bases and at J to 5 bases, leaving 12 bases not matched to a gene. Germline loops: CDR1 SNHLY, CDR2 FYNNEI. The CDR3 spells CASTPPLGQGNEQYF. The CDR3 DNA is TGTGCCAGCACCCCCCCTTTGGGACAGGGTAACGAGCAGTACTTC.

V is TRBV6-2 or TRBV6-3 and J is TRBJ1-1; unclear D gene. Germline V gene data show CDR1 as MNHEY and CDR2 as SVGEGT. V was shortened by 5 bases and J by 0 bases, with 13 bases between the two germline ends. The CDR3 has 15 residues. The CDR3 loop is CASSPPGELNTEAFF. The CDR3 DNA reads TGTGCCAGCAGTCCACCGGGAGAGCTGAACACTGAAGCTTTCTTT.

The V call is TRBV5-6, the J call TRBJ1-2; 8 bases fit TRBD1. The CDR3 is made up of 15 amino acids. CDR1 and CDR2 (germline): SGHDT, YYEEEE. V dropped 0 bases and J dropped 4; count of bases not matched to a gene: 5. The DNA for the CDR3 is TGTGCCAGCAGCTTGGCCGGACAGGGCTCCTATGGCTACACCTTC. It yields the protein CASSLAGQGSYGYTF.

In DNA, the CDR3 is TGTGCCAGCAGCTTGGGACAGCGAAACACCATATATTTT. Amino acids: CASSLGQRNTIYF. The chain carries TRBV5-4 and TRBJ1-3; D might be TRBD1 (5 bases). Germline CDR1 reads SGHNT; CDR2 reads YYREEE (reference sequence). V lost 0 bases to trimming and J lost 5 bases, with 6 bases between them. This CDR3 is 13 amino acids long.

The V call is TRBV6-6, the J call TRBJ2-3; D is undetermined. Per germline, CDR1 MNHNY and CDR2 SVGAGI (reference sequence). The V gene lost 6 bases and the J gene lost 8 bases, with 15 bases spanning the gap. The CDR3 is made up of 13 amino acids. CDR3 amino acids: CASSLSDSPTQYF. In nucleotides, the CDR3 is TGTGCCAGCAGCCTATCAGACTCCCCTACGCAGTATTTT.

The chain employs TRBV30 and TRBJ2-7; D unresolved. The CDR3 consists of 13 residues. The germline CDR1 and CDR2 sequences are GTSNPN and SVGIG (reference sequence). The V gene lost 0 bases and the J gene lost 2 bases, with 8 bases spanning the gap. The CDR3 coding sequence is TGTGCCTGGAGTGTACTGTCTACCTACGAGCAGTACTTC. The encoded protein is CAWSVLSTYEQYF.

The rearrangement joins TRBV19 to TRBJ2-1, with 13 positions matching TRBD2. From germline, CDR1 is LNHDA and CDR2 SQIVND (reference sequence). This CDR3 comprises 16 residues. Germline trimming cut 8 bases from V and 6 bases from J; bases unmatched to any gene: 10. The CDR3 region is CASSPLLAGGGNEQFF. The CDR3 coding sequence is TGTGCCAGTTCACCCTTACTAGCGGGGGGGGGCAATGAGCAGTTCTTC.